This passage covers 6 T cell receptor beta chains from one sample sequenced in a study of cytomegalovirus exposure and HLA in healthy donors. 60 Vbeta and 13 Jbeta primers were used in PCR. The assay was immunoSEQ multiplex PCR, and TCRdb's table has in-frame clones only and misses some. Its listing shows fewer than 250,000 clones. The sample comprised PBMCs. These receptors were taken from a woman in her thirties in good health and CMV-seropositive.

The chain couples TRBV7-8 to TRBJ2-1; 9 nucleotides match TRBD1. The CDR3 is 15 amino acids. V lost 1 base and J lost 5; bases outside the gene matches: 3. Germline lookup yields CDR1 SGHVS and CDR2 FQNEAQ. The CDR3, as DNA: TGTGCCAGCAGCTTAGTACAGGGGGCCAACAATGAGCAGTTCTTC. It specifies CASSLVQGANNEQFF. The full variable domain, rest sourced from reference TRBV7-8 and TRBJ2-1, is GAGVSQSPRYKVAKRGQDVALRCDPISGHVSLFWYQQALGQGPEFLTYFQNEAQLDKSGLPSDRFFAERPEGSVSTLKIQRTQQEDSAVYLCASSLVQGANNEQFFGPGTRLTVL.

The V call is TRBV18, the J call TRBJ1-3; 8 nucleotides line up with TRBD1. Germline V lookup: CDR1 KGHSH, CDR2 LQKENI. V lost 3 bases to trimming and J lost 3 bases; unmatched junction nucleotides: 7. The CDR3 sequence is 16 residues long. CDR3 coding DNA: TGTGCCAGCTCACCGAACCCAGGGGGCGGTGGAAACACCATATATTTT. It specifies CASSPNPGGGGNTIYF.

The chain uses TRBV7-9 and TRBJ1-4; D unclear. Between the trimmed V and J ends, which lost 4 bases and 0 bases, there was a span of 6 bases. This CDR3 spans 14 amino acids. The germline V gene encodes CDR1 SEHNR and CDR2 FQNEAQ (reference sequence). The CDR3 DNA sequence: TGTGCCAGCAGCTCAGCCGCAACTAATGAAAAACTGTTTTTT. Translating it yields CASSSAATNEKLFF.

J is TRBJ1-2 and V is TRBV7-2, with 8 positions matching TRBD1. The germline V gene encodes CDR1 SGHTA and CDR2 FQGNSA. J gave up 2 bases and V 6 bases, and 2 bases lay outside the gene matches. This CDR3 comprises 13 residues. CDR3 in amino acids: CASRRQGNYGYTF. CDR3 DNA: TGTGCCAGCAGGCGACAGGGGAACTATGGCTACACCTTC. Full variable domain (missing parts from reference TRBV7-2 and TRBJ1-2): GAGVSQSPSNKVTEKGKDVELRCDPISGHTALYWYRQSLGQGLEFLIYFQGNSAPDKSGLPSDRFSAERTGGSVSTLTIQRTQQEDSAVYLCASRRQGNYGYTFGSGTRLTVV.

The V gene is TRBV6-5, the J gene TRBJ2-2; D is uncertain. Trimming shortened V by 8 bases and J by 1 base, and 5 bases separated the two germline ends. Germline CDR1 is MNHEY and CDR2 is SVGAGI. The CDR3 is made up of 12 amino acids. CDR3 nucleotide sequence: TGTGCCAGCGGCGGGAACACCGGGGAGCTGTTTTTT. Its translation: CASGGNTGELFF.

The chain recombines TRBV5-1 with TRBJ2-2, with TRBD1 matching 9 bases. The V gene end was trimmed by 5 bases and the J gene end by 4 bases; junction bases not matched to a gene: 3. Looked up from germline, CDR1 is SGHRS and CDR2 is YFSETQ. There are 14 residues in the CDR3. In DNA, the CDR3 is TGCGCCAGCAGGTTGACAGGGGGCACCGGGGAGCTGTTTTTT. Its translation: CASRLTGGTGELFF.